The 23 T cell receptor beta chains below were found in one sample sequenced in a study of shared clonotypes between healthy human individuals (dated by TCRdb to the early 2020s). Library preparation used the immunoSEQ multiplex PCR assay. The table comes from immuneACCESS by way of TCRdb, which keeps in-frame sequences with V and J called. Part of the clones is missing from these tables; in studies checked, under half for an unresolved V gene and the rest for unknown reasons. Counted in this sample were around 1.6 million clones; approximately 98% of them appeared once. The ten largest clones add up to about 0.45% of the sample. Sequencing was performed on naive CD4+ T cells sorted from blood. The cell subset or site tag for this specimen amounts to: CD45RA+ positively selected. These receptors all stem from a man aged 30 to 39 in good health.

The chain combines TRBV5-1 with TRBJ2-5; D remains ambiguous. Matching the DNA end better, TRBJ2-7 makes the J call doubtful. The CDR3 covers 14 residues. Germline-derived CDR1 and CDR2 are SGHRS and YFSETQ. Written as DNA, the CDR3 is TGCGCCAGCAGCTTGGAGAGTATTTCCTACGAGCAGTACTTC. Its translation: CASSLESISYEQYF.

The chain joins TRBV6-1 to TRBJ2-3; possibly TRBD1 for D (5 bases). CDR1 and CDR2 (germline): MNHNS, SASEGT. The CDR3 totals 13 residues. V dropped 11 bases and J dropped 3 bases, with 15 bases sitting between them. In DNA form, the CDR3 reads TGTGCCGTTGAACTGGGGCGTACAGATACGCAGTATTTT. Translation: CAVELGRTDTQYF.

The chain uses TRBV11-3 and TRBJ2-5; maybe TRBD2 (7 bases). The CDR3 is made up of 17 amino acids. The V and J ends lost 4 bases and 2 bases respectively, with 20 bases between them. Per germline, CDR1 SGHNT and CDR2 YENEEA. The CDR3 DNA sequence: TGTGCCAGCAGCTCCGGGGGGCGGGCCAAGGATCAAGAGACCCAGTACTTC. Its translation is CASSSGGRAKDQETQYF.

This chain joins TRBV21-1 and TRBJ2-7; TRBD2, the table's D call, was not compared with the DNA. TRBV21-1 is a documented pseudogene. This CDR3 is 15 amino acids long. CDR3 DNA: TGTGCCAGCAGACTTACTAGCGGGAGGGTGCTGGAGCAGTACTTC. It codes for CASRLTSGRVLEQYF.

This chain joins TRBV14 and TRBJ2-5; D possibly corresponds to TRBD1 (6 bases). The CDR3 is made up of 15 amino acids. Germline-derived CDR1 and CDR2 are SGHDN and FVKESK. The V end was cut by 4 bases, the J end by 1 base, with 13 bases between. CDR3 in amino acids: CASSLRTGFQETQYF. CDR3 nucleotides: TGTGCCAGCAGCCTTCGAACAGGGTTCCAAGAGACCCAGTACTTC.

The gene calls are TRBV6-6 and TRBJ2-5; TRBD1 agrees at 7 bases. Unmatched junction bases numbered 6, after V lost 5 bases and J lost 3 bases. The CDR3 totals 14 residues. Germline CDR1 reads MNHNY; CDR2 reads SVGAGI (reference sequence). CDR3 nucleotide sequence: TGTGCCAGCAGTCAATCGGACAGGAAAGAGACCCAGTACTTC. The encoded protein is CASSQSDRKETQYF.

This chain links TRBV19 with TRBJ2-6; D tentatively fits TRBD1 or TRBD2 (6 bases each). Trimming pared 3 bases from V and 1 base from J, leaving 13 bases between. CDR3 length equals 17 residues. Germline V gives CDR1 LNHDA, CDR2 SQIVND (reference sequence). CDR3 coding DNA: TGTGCCAGTAGTATTGGGGGGCGTAGGTCTGGGGCCAACGTCCTGACTTTC. Translating gives CASSIGGRRSGANVLTF.

With respect to this clone: The identical CDR3 is also encoded by other nucleotide sequences in the sample. This rearrangement joins TRBV7-2 to TRBJ2-7; D call uncertain. CDR1 SGHTA and CDR2 FQGNSA come from the germline V gene. The length of the CDR3 is 11 residues. V dropped 5 bases and J dropped 3 bases, with 5 bases sitting between them. CDR3 sequence (DNA): TGTGCCAGCAGCCAATACTACGAGCAGTACTTC. Residues: CASSQYYEQYF.

Comments on this clone: Other DNA variants within this sample encode the same CDR3. V is TRBV7-3 and J is TRBJ2-1; 9 bases are a match to TRBD2. The CDR3 has 15 residues. CDR1 and CDR2 (germline): SGHTA, FQGTGA. The trim removed 0 bases at V and 4 bases at J, leaving 1 base unmatched. This chain's CDR3 is CASSLTSGRYNEQFF. CDR3 bases: TGTGCCAGCAGCTTAACGAGCGGGAGGTACAATGAGCAGTTCTTC.

CDR3 in amino acids: CASSLIEQYF. CDR3 nucleotides: TGTGCCAGCAGCTTAATCGAGCAGTACTTC. The chain carries TRBV7-9 and TRBJ2-7; D is ambiguous. Germline CDR1 and CDR2: SEHNR and FQNEAQ (reference sequence). This CDR3 is 10 amino acids long. V was cut by 2 bases and J by 6 bases, with 2 bases left in between.

V is TRBV18 and J is TRBJ2-3; 10 bases are shared with TRBD2. The germline V gene encodes CDR1 KGHSH and CDR2 LQKENI. The trim removed 5 bases at V and 0 bases at J, leaving 2 bases unmatched. CDR3 length: 15 residues. CDR3 region: CASSLAGGSTDTQYF. In DNA form, the CDR3 reads TGTGCCAGCTCATTAGCGGGAGGAAGCACAGATACGCAGTATTTT.

The chain combines TRBV6-6 with TRBJ2-2; D call uncertain. The CDR3 loop spans 14 amino acids. The V gene's germline CDR1 is MNHNY and CDR2 SVGAGI (reference sequence). The V end lost 7 bases, the J end lost 5 bases, and 14 bases lay between the germline ends. CDR3 in amino acids: CASTHLIPTGELFF. Here the CDR3 DNA reads TGTGCCAGCACCCACCTGATTCCGACCGGGGAGCTGTTTTTT.

This chain uses TRBV5-1 with TRBJ2-2, with TRBD2 identical over 7 bases. Per germline, CDR1 SGHRS and CDR2 YFSETQ. Trimming took 0 bases from V and 4 from J; bases not matched to a gene: 6. This CDR3 is 16 amino acids long. CDR3 bases: TGCGCCAGCAGCTTGGCCGGGGGGTCGAGCACCGGGGAGCTGTTTTTT. This encodes CASSLAGGSSTGELFF.

This chain joins TRBV2 and TRBJ2-6; no clear D. There are 13 residues in the CDR3. The germline CDR1 and CDR2 sequences are SNHLY and FYNNEI. Between the trimmed V and J ends, which lost 6 bases and 3 bases, there was a span of 6 bases. CDR3 loop: CASRDGGANVLTF. In DNA form, the CDR3 reads TGTGCCAGCAGAGATGGTGGGGCCAACGTCCTGACTTTC.

The chain couples TRBV28 to TRBJ1-5; 10 bases map to TRBD1. This CDR3 spans 14 amino acids. Germline loops: CDR1 MDHEN, CDR2 SYDVKM. With 7 bases clipped from V and 5 bases from J, the junction kept 5 bases outside the gene matches. The CDR3: CASTKTGGYQPQHF. The CDR3 region has the DNA TGTGCCAGCACTAAGACAGGGGGCTATCAGCCCCAGCATTTT.

Details on this clone: Distinct nucleotide sequences in the sample also encode this CDR3. The chain joins TRBV10-3 to TRBJ2-2; D gene unclear. The V gene lost 8 bases and the J gene lost 5 bases, with 9 bases spanning the gap. Germline lookup yields CDR1 ENHRY and CDR2 SYGVKD. The CDR3 length is 12 residues. The CDR3 bases are TGTGCCATCGGGCTGGGAACCGGGGAGCTGTTTTTT. Residues: CAIGLGTGELFF.

A single count supports this clone. The chain uses TRBV10-2 and TRBJ2-1; TRBD2 might be the D (6 bases). Per germline, CDR1 WSHSY and CDR2 SAAADI. V lost 3 bases to trimming and J lost 3 bases, with 21 bases between them. This CDR3 region has 18 residues. Here the CDR3 reads CASSDGRDGGEVYNEQFF. Written as DNA, the CDR3 is TGCGCCAGCAGTGATGGGCGTGACGGGGGAGAGGTCTACAATGAGCAGTTCTTC.

The chain has TRBV28 and TRBJ2-3; 8 nucleotides align to TRBD2. Germline lookup yields CDR1 MDHEN and CDR2 SYDVKM. J lost 4 bases, V lost 8 bases, and 14 bases had no gene match. The CDR3 length is 16 residues. The CDR3 loop is CASGEASGLVSDTQYF. The CDR3 DNA reads as TGTGCCAGCGGCGAGGCTAGCGGGCTTGTCTCAGATACGCAGTATTTT.

The chain has TRBV27 and TRBJ2-7; TRBD2 matches 9 bases. The CDR3 is 16 residues long. Germline trimming cut 3 bases from V and 4 bases from J; bases unmatched to any gene: 10. The germline V gene has CDR1 MNHEY and CDR2 SMNVEV (reference sequence). CDR3 nucleotides: TGTGCCAGCAGTTTGTTCGCGGGAGGGTCTGAATACGAGCAGTACTTC. Translated: CASSLFAGGSEYEQYF.

The V call is TRBV18, the J call TRBJ2-1; D not resolved. The CDR3 covers 14 residues. V was clipped by 0 bases and J by 6 bases, with 9 bases between them. Germline CDR1 KGHSH, CDR2 LQKENI. The CDR3 reads CASSPPAIVNEQFF. The CDR3 DNA is TGTGCCAGCTCACCACCGGCGATCGTCAATGAGCAGTTCTTC.

The chain employs TRBV28 and TRBJ2-2; either TRBD1 or TRBD2 may supply D (6 bases each). The germline V and J ends were trimmed by 7 bases and 8 bases, with 14 bases remaining between them. The CDR3 has 13 amino acids. Germline CDR1 is MDHEN and CDR2 is SYDVKM. CDR3 residues: CASNDRRGGELFF. In DNA, the CDR3 is TGTGCCAGCAACGACAGGAGGGGTGGGGAGCTGTTTTTT.

This chain joins TRBV6-5 and TRBJ1-2, with 8 bases that match TRBD1. With 6 bases clipped from V and 8 bases from J, the junction kept 14 bases outside the gene matches. The germline CDR1 and CDR2 sequences are MNHEY and SVGAGI. The CDR3 extends over 15 amino acids. The CDR3 DNA follows: TGTGCCAGCAGAGCCCCGCCGGACAGGGATCGGGGCTACACCTTC. Residues: CASRAPPDRDRGYTF.

The CDR3 is CASSAIIPPADTQYF. The CDR3 DNA reads TGTGCCAGCAGCGCCATCATTCCGCCGGCAGATACGCAGTATTTT. The rearrangement links TRBV9 to TRBJ2-3; D is uncertain. V was pared by 3 bases and J by 4 bases, with 15 bases between. This CDR3 is built from 15 residues. Germline-derived CDR1 and CDR2 are SGDLS and YYNGEE.